This entry lists 27 T cell receptor beta chains sequenced from one sample in a study of blood T cell repertoires in COVID-19 (dated by TCRdb to the early 2020s). The library relied on the immunoSEQ multiplex PCR assay. TCRdb re-hosts the immuneACCESS table, in-frame sequences only. Its copies lack some clones; in the studies checked, an unresolved V gene accounts for under half of them, and the cause for the rest is not known. This sample is represented by 100,000 to 150,000 clones; roughly three quarters of them were singletons. Around 1.8% of the sample belongs to the ten largest clones. Sequencing was done on a sample of peripheral blood. These receptor sequences come from a woman aged 65 to 85 with acute or convalescent COVID-19.

The gene calls are TRBV2 and TRBJ1-1; D not certain. Per germline, CDR1 SNHLY and CDR2 FYNNEI. With 3 bases removed from V and 5 bases from J, the gap between germline ends came to 13 bases. CDR3 size: 14 residues. The CDR3 region is CASSDGQALTEAFF. The DNA for the CDR3 is TGTGCCAGCAGTGACGGTCAGGCCTTAACTGAAGCTTTCTTT.

The V gene is TRBV14, the J gene TRBJ1-1; 9 nucleotides match TRBD1. The germline V gene encodes CDR1 SGHDN and CDR2 FVKESK. The CDR3 extends over 19 amino acids. J lost 4 bases, V lost 2 bases, and 17 bases had no gene match. CDR3 bases: TGTGCCAGCAGCCAACGGGACAGGGATCCGACTTTAAGGAGCACTGAAGCTTTCTTT. This codes for CASSQRDRDPTLRSTEAFF. Variable domain in full (rest from reference TRBV14 and TRBJ1-1): EAGVTQFPSHSVIEKGQTVTLRCDPISGHDNLYWYRRVMGKEIKFLLHFVKESKQDESGMPNNRFLAERTGGTYSTLKVQPAELEDSGVYFCASSQRDRDPTLRSTEAFFGQGTRLTVV.

This clone was seen a few times. Other DNA sequences of this sample code for an identical CDR3. The chain links TRBV5-4 to TRBJ2-5; tentatively, D is TRBD2 (6 bases). The CDR3 has 14 amino acids. Germline V gives CDR1 SGHNT, CDR2 YYREEE (reference sequence). The V and J ends lost 3 bases and 1 base respectively, with 10 bases between them. CDR3 nucleotide sequence: TGTGCCAGCAGCTCTTTAGCGGCCCAAGAGACCCAGTACTTC. Translation: CASSSLAAQETQYF.

This clone was counted a single time. The V and J genes are TRBV27 and TRBJ2-7; a possible D gene is TRBD1 (6 bases). Germline CDR1 reads MNHEY; CDR2 reads SMNVEV (reference sequence). V dropped 3 bases and J dropped 2 bases, with 11 bases sitting between them. The CDR3 extends over 14 amino acids. The CDR3 sequence: CASSLWGPPYEQYF. The CDR3 nucleotides read TGTGCCAGCAGTTTGTGGGGGCCTCCCTACGAGCAGTACTTC.

The chain combines TRBV27 with TRBJ1-2, with 7 nucleotides matching TRBD1. The V gene's germline CDR1 is MNHEY and CDR2 SMNVEV (reference sequence). The CDR3 extends over 14 amino acids. V was pared by 6 bases and J by 3 bases, with 7 bases of the junction left unmatched. The DNA of the CDR3 is TGTGCCAGCAGGAGACAGGGTGGGGACTATGGCTACACCTTC. This sequence encodes CASRRQGGDYGYTF.

This clone came up a few times. The CDR3 region has the DNA TGTGCCAGCAGTCAAACGACAGGGTGGGCCTACGAGCAGTACTTC. Its protein product is CASSQTTGWAYEQYF. V is TRBV7-6 and J is TRBJ2-7, with TRBD1 identical over 7 bases. The germline gives CDR1 SGHVS, CDR2 FNYEAQ. The CDR3 has 15 residues. The junction had 10 bases not matched to a gene; V was cut back by 6 bases and J by 2 bases. Full variable domain (missing parts from reference TRBV7-6 and TRBJ2-7): GAGVSQSPRYKVTKRGQDVALRCDPISGHVSLYWYRQALGQGPEFLTYFNYEAQQDKSGLPNDRFSAERPEGSISTLTIQRTEQRDSAMYRCASSQTTGWAYEQYFGPGTRLTVT.

The chain joins TRBV2 to TRBJ2-1, with TRBD2 matching 12 bases. The CDR3 sequence is 15 residues long. The germline gives CDR1 SNHLY, CDR2 FYNNEI. Trimming cost V 3 bases and J 5 bases; bases outside gene matches: 2. The CDR3 here is CASSESSGRDNEQFF. The CDR3 DNA is TGTGCCAGCAGTGAGTCTAGCGGGAGGGACAATGAGCAGTTCTTC.

The chain recombines TRBV4-3 with TRBJ2-1; TRBD1 matches at 9 bases. CDR1 is LGHNA, CDR2 YSLEER, per germline. CDR3 length: 16 amino acids. V lost 1 base and J lost 5; bases outside the gene matches: 6. CDR3 region: CASSQGDRVYDNEQFF. The CDR3 region has the DNA TGCGCCAGCAGCCAAGGGGACAGGGTCTATGACAATGAGCAGTTCTTC.

The chain uses TRBV10-2 and TRBJ1-2, with no clear D. The CDR3 spans 13 residues. V lost 3 bases to trimming and J lost 4 bases, with 9 bases between them. The germline gives CDR1 WSHSY, CDR2 SAAADI. CDR3: CASSEHSLYGYTF. DNA of the CDR3: TGCGCCAGCAGTGAACACAGCCTCTATGGCTACACCTTC.

As for this clone: One end of the junction does not line up with germline, which may come from a read error. The rearrangement uses TRBV12-3 or TRBV12-4 and TRBJ2-7; D is perhaps TRBD1 (6 bases). This CDR3 contains 11 residues. CDR3 sequence reads: CASSLGLDSRF. In DNA, the CDR3 is TGTGCCAGCAGTTTAGGTCTGGACAGTCGCTTC.

V gene TRBV6-1 combines with J gene TRBJ2-3, with D maybe TRBD2 (7 bases). CDR1 and CDR2 from the germline V gene are MNHNS and SASEGT. The germline V and J ends were trimmed by 1 base and 1 base, with 12 bases remaining between them. The CDR3 runs 16 residues. CDR3: CASSEVGGLGTDTQYF. CDR3 in DNA: TGTGCCAGCAGTGAAGTGGGGGGGCTTGGCACAGATACGCAGTATTTT.

Many counts were recorded for this clone. The chain employs TRBV6-5 and TRBJ2-7, with 9 bases fitting TRBD1. This CDR3 comprises 15 residues. V trimming: 6 bases; J trimming: 2 bases; junction bases outside the gene matches: 8. Germline V gene lookup returns CDR1 MNHEY and CDR2 SVGAGI. Here the CDR3 DNA reads TGTGCCAGCAGCGTTAGACAGGGGGGTCCCTACGAGCAGTACTTC. It is translated as CASSVRQGGPYEQYF.

The chain couples TRBV21-1 to TRBJ1-4. TRBV21-1 is shown as a pseudogene. CDR3 length equals 17 residues. DNA for the CDR3: TGTGCCAGCAGTACCTATAGGTGGGGAGGCACTAATGAAAAACTGTTTTTT. Protein: CASSTYRWGGTNEKLFF.

The V call is TRBV2, the J call TRBJ1-3; 7 bases agree with TRBD1. The CDR3 runs to 18 residues. V shed 4 bases and J 4 bases; nucleotides not matched to a gene: 16. Germline CDR1 reads SNHLY; CDR2 reads FYNNEI. The CDR3 nucleotides read TGTGCCAGCAGTGGGGGCCATCCGAGACAGGGTGACGGAAACACCATATATTTT. Amino acid sequence: CASSGGHPRQGDGNTIYF.

V and J are TRBV1 and TRBJ2-7; TRBD2 reflects the table's D call only, with no check against the DNA. TRBV1 is designated a pseudogene. The length of the CDR3 is 14 residues. The CDR3 region is CTSSQRLAGCGGYF. In nucleotides, the CDR3 is TGCACCAGCAGCCAGCGTCTAGCGGGATGCGGGGGGTACTTC.

V and J are TRBV30 and TRBJ2-2, with 8 bases identical to TRBD1. Germline trimming cut 4 bases from V and 3 bases from J; bases unmatched to any gene: 4. The CDR3 is 14 residues long. Germline CDR1 is GTSNPN and CDR2 is SVGIG (reference sequence). The CDR3 is CAWTTGAHTGELFF. The CDR3, as DNA: TGTGCCTGGACGACAGGGGCTCACACCGGGGAGCTGTTTTTT.

This clone has a handful of counts. The chain employs TRBV30 and TRBJ2-1, with 8 bases identical to TRBD2. The CDR3 has 14 residues. Looked up from germline, CDR1 is GTSNPN and CDR2 is SVGIG (reference sequence). V lost 5 bases to trimming and J lost 1 base; unmatched junction nucleotides: 4. The chain's CDR3 is CAWEAGVSYNEQFF. CDR3 nucleotides: TGTGCCTGGGAAGCGGGAGTTTCCTACAATGAGCAGTTCTTC.

The chain has TRBV5-4 and TRBJ1-4, with 7 bases fitting TRBD1. CDR3 size: 16 residues. The trim removed 4 bases at V and 4 bases at J, leaving 10 bases unmatched. CDR1 and CDR2 (germline): SGHNT, YYREEE (reference sequence). CDR3: CASSLRKGAINEKLFF. DNA of the CDR3: TGTGCCAGCAGCCTCCGGAAGGGGGCAATTAATGAAAAACTGTTTTTT.

The table lists this clone with a few counts. The CDR3 loop is CASSLGSSWRGETQYF. The CDR3 DNA reads as TGTGCCAGCAGCTTAGGGTCTAGCTGGCGGGGAGAGACCCAGTACTTC. V and J are TRBV7-9 and TRBJ2-5, with TRBD2 as a possible D gene (6 bases). V was pared by 1 base and J by 4 bases, with 16 bases between. CDR3 size: 16 residues. Germline lookup yields CDR1 SEHNR and CDR2 FQNEAQ (reference sequence).

This chain joins TRBV27 and TRBJ1-5; a weak D match, TRBD1 (5 bases). V was cut by 5 bases and J by 0 bases, with 29 bases left in between. CDR1 and CDR2 (germline): MNHEY, SMNVEV (reference sequence). CDR3 size: 21 residues. The CDR3 is CASSPRIFAGSTGGSNQPQHF. The CDR3 DNA is TGTGCCAGCAGTCCCCGGATATTCGCTGGTTCAACGGGGGGTAGCAATCAGCCCCAGCATTTT.

The chain recombines TRBV30 with TRBJ2-7, with D maybe TRBD1 (6 bases). Germline loops: CDR1 GTSNPN, CDR2 SVGIG (reference sequence). This CDR3 has 13 residues. Trimming removed 2 bases at V and 0 bases at J, with 8 bases between. The CDR3 is CAWSTGSSYEQYF. In nucleotides, the CDR3 is TGTGCCTGGAGTACAGGGAGCTCCTACGAGCAGTACTTC.

The CDR3 DNA is TGTGCCATCAGTTACGGGACAGGGGGGACCGGGGAGCTGTTTTTT. Its protein is CAISYGTGGTGELFF. The chain employs TRBV10-3 and TRBJ2-2, with 11 nucleotides matching TRBD1. With 5 bases clipped from V and 5 bases from J, the junction kept 4 bases outside the gene matches. Germline CDR1 ENHRY, CDR2 SYGVKD. The CDR3 has 15 residues.

This clone turned up a few times. This rearrangement joins TRBV2 to TRBJ1-1; D is unresolved. V lost 1 base to trimming and J lost 4 bases, with 10 bases between them. Germline V gene lookup returns CDR1 SNHLY and CDR2 FYNNEI. The CDR3 has 14 amino acids. In DNA form, the CDR3 reads TGTGCCAGCAGTGAAGAACAGCGGGGCACTGAAGCTTTCTTT. Translating gives CASSEEQRGTEAFF.

The rearrangement links TRBV19 to TRBJ2-7, with 10 bases matching TRBD1. The germline V gene encodes CDR1 LNHDA and CDR2 SQIVND (reference sequence). V shed 5 bases, J shed 3 bases, and the junction held 7 bases outside the gene matches. The CDR3 has 15 amino acids. The CDR3 reads CASSPRTGGGYEQYF. CDR3 sequence (DNA): TGTGCCAGTAGTCCACGGACAGGGGGAGGCTACGAGCAGTACTTC. The complete variable domain, with remaining parts taken from reference TRBV19 and TRBJ2-7, reads DGGITQSPKYLFRKEGQNVTLSCEQNLNHDAMYWYRQDPGQGLRLIYYSQIVNDFQKGDIAEGYSVSREKKESFPLTVTSAQKNPTAFYLCASSPRTGGGYEQYFGPGTRLTVT.

Here the CDR3 DNA reads TGTGCCAGCAGTTACCCTGGCTCTGAATCACCCCTCCACTTT. Translation: CASSYPGSESPLHF. The rearrangement uses TRBV6-5 and TRBJ1-6; D is uncertain. Germline V gene data show CDR1 as MNHEY and CDR2 as SVGAGI. V was pared by 2 bases and J by 10 bases, with 12 bases between. The CDR3 contains 14 residues.

This clone was found once. The genes are TRBV19 and TRBJ2-3; no firm D call. Trimming pared 2 bases from V and 1 base from J, leaving 7 bases between. The length of the CDR3 is 14 residues. Germline lookup yields CDR1 LNHDA and CDR2 SQIVND (reference sequence). As DNA, the CDR3 is TGTGCCAGTAGTATACAGGTTCGCACAGATACGCAGTATTTT. It is translated as CASSIQVRTDTQYF.

V and J are TRBV7-6 and TRBJ2-1, with TRBD2 matching over 8 bases. Germline-derived CDR1 and CDR2 are SGHVS and FNYEAQ. J gave up 1 base and V 1 base, and 9 bases lay outside the gene matches. This CDR3 has 18 amino acids. The CDR3 sequence is CASSLEPSGLRSYNEQFF. CDR3 nucleotides: TGTGCCAGCAGCTTAGAGCCTAGCGGGCTCCGTTCCTACAATGAGCAGTTCTTC.